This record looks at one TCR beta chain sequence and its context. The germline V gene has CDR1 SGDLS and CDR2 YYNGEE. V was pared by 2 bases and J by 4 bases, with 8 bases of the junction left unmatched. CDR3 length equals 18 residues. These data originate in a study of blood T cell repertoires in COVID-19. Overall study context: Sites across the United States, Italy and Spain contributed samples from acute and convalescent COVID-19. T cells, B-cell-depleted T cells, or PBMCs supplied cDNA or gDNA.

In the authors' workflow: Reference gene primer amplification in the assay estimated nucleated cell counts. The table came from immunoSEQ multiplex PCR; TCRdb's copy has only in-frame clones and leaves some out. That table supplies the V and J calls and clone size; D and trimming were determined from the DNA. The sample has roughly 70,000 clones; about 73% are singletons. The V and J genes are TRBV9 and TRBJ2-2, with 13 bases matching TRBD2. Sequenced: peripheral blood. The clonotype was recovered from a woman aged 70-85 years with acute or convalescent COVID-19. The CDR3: CASSVRLAGGSGTGELFF. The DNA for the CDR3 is TGTGCCAGCAGCGTGCGACTAGCGGGAGGTTCAGGCACCGGGGAGCTGTTTTTT.